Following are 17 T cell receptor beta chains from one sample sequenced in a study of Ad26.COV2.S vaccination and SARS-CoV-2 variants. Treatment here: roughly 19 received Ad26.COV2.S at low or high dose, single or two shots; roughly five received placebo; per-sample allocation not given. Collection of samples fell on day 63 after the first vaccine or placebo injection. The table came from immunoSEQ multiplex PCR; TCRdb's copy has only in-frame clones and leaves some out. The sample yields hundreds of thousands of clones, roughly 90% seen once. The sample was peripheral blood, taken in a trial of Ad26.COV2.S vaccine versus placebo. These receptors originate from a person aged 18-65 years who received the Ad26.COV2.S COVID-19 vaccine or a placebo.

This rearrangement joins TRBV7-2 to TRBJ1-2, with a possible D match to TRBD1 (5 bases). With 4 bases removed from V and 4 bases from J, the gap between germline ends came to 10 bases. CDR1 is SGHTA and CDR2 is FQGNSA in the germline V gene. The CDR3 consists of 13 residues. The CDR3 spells CASSSSGPYGYTF. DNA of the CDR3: TGTGCCAGCAGCTCCTCGGGGCCCTATGGCTACACCTTC.

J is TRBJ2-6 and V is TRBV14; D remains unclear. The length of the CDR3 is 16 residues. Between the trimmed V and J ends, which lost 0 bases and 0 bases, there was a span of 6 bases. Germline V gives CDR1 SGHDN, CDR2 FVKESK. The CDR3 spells CASSQDRVSGANVLTF. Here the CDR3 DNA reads TGTGCCAGCAGCCAAGATCGAGTCTCTGGGGCCAACGTCCTGACTTTC. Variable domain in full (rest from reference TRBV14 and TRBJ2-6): EAGVTQFPSHSVIEKGQTVTLRCDPISGHDNLYWYRRVMGKEIKFLLHFVKESKQDESGMPNNRFLAERTGGTYSTLKVQPAELEDSGVYFCASSQDRVSGANVLTFGAGSRLTVL.

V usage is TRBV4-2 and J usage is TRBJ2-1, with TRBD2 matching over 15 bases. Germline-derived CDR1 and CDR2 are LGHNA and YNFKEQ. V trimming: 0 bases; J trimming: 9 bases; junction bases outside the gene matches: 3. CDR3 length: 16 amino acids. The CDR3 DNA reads TGTGCCAGCAGCCAAGATTGGACTAGCGGGGGGGCTGAGCAGTTCTTC. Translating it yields CASSQDWTSGGAEQFF.

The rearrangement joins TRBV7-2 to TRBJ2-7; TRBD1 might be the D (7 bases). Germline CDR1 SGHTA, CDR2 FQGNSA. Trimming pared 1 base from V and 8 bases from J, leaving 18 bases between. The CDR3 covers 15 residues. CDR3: CASSLGGDAQGQQYF. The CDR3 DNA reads TGTGCCAGCAGCTTAGGGGGGGATGCACAGGGGCAGCAGTACTTC.

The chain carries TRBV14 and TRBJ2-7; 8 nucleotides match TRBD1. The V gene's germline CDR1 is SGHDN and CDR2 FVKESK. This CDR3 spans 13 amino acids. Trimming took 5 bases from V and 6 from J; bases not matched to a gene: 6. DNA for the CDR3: TGTGCCAGCAGCTCTCAGGGGGCCGGCGAGCAGTACTTC. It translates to CASSSQGAGEQYF.

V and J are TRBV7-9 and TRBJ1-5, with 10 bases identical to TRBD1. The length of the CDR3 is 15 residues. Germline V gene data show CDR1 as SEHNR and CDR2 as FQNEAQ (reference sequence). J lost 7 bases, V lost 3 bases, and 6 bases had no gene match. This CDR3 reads CASSLTGGERQPQHF. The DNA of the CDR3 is TGTGCCAGCAGCTTGACAGGGGGCGAGCGACAGCCCCAGCATTTT.

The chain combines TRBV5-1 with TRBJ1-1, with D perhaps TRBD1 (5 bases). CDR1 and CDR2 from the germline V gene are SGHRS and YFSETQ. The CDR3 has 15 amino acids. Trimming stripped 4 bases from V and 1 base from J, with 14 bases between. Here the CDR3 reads CASSPRGSTNTEAFF. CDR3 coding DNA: TGCGCCAGCAGCCCACGGGGCAGCACGAACACTGAAGCTTTCTTT.

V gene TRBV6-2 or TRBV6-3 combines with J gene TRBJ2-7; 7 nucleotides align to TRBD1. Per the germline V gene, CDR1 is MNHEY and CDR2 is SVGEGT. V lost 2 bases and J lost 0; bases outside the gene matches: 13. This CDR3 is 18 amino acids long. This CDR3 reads CASSYDRAIHRSSYEQYF. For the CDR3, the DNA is TGTGCCAGCAGTTACGACAGGGCGATACATAGGAGCTCCTACGAGCAGTACTTC.

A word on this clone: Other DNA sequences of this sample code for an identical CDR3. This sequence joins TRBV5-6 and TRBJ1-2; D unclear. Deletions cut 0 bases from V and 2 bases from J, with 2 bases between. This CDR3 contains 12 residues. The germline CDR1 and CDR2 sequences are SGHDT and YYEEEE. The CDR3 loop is CASSLGNYGYTF. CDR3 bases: TGTGCCAGCAGCTTGGGCAACTATGGCTACACCTTC.

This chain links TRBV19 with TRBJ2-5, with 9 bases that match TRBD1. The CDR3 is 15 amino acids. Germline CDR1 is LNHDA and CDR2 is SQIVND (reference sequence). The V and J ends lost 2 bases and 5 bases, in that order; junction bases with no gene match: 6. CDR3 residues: CASSITGQGIETQYF. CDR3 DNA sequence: TGTGCCAGTAGTATAACGGGACAGGGAATCGAGACCCAGTACTTC.

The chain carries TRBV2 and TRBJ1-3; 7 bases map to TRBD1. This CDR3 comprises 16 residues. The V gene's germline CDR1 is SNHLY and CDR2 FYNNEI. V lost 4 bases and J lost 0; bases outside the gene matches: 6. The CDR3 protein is CASSVAQGSSGNTIYF. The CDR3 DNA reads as TGTGCCAGCAGTGTCGCACAGGGGTCCTCTGGAAACACCATATATTTT.

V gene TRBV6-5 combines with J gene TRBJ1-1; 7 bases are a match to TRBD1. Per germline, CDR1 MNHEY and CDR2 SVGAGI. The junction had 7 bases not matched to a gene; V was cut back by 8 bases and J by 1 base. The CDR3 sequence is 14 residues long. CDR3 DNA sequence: TGTGCCAGCTCAAAGGGGGCTCAGAACACTGAAGCTTTCTTT. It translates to CASSKGAQNTEAFF.

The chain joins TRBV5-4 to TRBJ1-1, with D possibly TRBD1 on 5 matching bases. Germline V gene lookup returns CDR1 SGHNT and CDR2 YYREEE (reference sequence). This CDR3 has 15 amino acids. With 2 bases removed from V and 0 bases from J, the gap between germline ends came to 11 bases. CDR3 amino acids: CASSFRGGLNTEAFF. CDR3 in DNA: TGTGCCAGCAGCTTTCGGGGGGGATTGAACACTGAAGCTTTCTTT.

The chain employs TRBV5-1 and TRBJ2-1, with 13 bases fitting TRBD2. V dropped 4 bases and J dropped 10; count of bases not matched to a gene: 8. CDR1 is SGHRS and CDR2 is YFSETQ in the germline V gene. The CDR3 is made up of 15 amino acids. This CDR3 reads CASSLTSGGPGEQFF. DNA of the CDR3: TGCGCCAGCAGCCTGACTAGCGGGGGGCCAGGGGAGCAGTTCTTC.

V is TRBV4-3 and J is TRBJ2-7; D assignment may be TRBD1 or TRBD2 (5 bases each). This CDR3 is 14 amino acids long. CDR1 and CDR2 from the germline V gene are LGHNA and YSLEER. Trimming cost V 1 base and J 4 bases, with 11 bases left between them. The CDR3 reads CASSQGSGGYEQYF. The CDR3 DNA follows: TGCGCCAGCAGCCAAGGTAGTGGGGGTTACGAGCAGTACTTC.

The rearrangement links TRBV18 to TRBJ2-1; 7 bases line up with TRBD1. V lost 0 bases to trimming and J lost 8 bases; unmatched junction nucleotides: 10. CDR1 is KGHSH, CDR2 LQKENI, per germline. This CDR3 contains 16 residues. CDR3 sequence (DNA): TGTGCCAGCTCACCACCTAGTCTGATAGGGGGCGATGAGCAGTTCTTC. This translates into CASSPPSLIGGDEQFF.

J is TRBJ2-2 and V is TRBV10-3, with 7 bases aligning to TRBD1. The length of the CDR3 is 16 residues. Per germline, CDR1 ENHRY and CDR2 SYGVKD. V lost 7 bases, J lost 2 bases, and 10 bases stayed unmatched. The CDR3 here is CAITQGVASNTGELFF. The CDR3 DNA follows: TGTGCCATCACCCAGGGGGTAGCGAGTAACACCGGGGAGCTGTTTTTT.